Described below is a single T cell receptor (beta chain) sequence and its context. What it recognizes is unknown. Some clones are missing from TCRdb's copy, which holds only in-frame ones; the method was immunoSEQ multiplex PCR. The sample carries some 2.3 million clones, approximately 93% recorded once. This sample is part of a study of shared clonotypes between healthy human individuals. Findings of the study overall: Naive subsets usually exceeded memory subsets in estimated richness. All-four-donor shared clonotypes had higher generation probabilities than non-shared clonotypes did.

Those who donated, Caucasian adults without exception, all lived in Nashville, Tennessee. Germline V lookup: CDR1 SGDLS, CDR2 YYNGEE. The V gene end was trimmed by 4 bases and the J gene end by 4 bases; junction bases not matched to a gene: 6. CDR3 length: 16 residues. The clonotype comes from a man younger than 35 in good health. Some clones in this sample may be carry-over from other donors' samples. The V and J genes are TRBV9 and TRBJ2-3; 13 bases align to TRBD2. The sample consisted of naive CD4+ T cells from PBMCs. The subset denotes: CD45RA+ positively selected. The CDR3 DNA sequence: TGTGCCAGCAGCCCCCGACTAGCGGGAGGTTCAGATACGCAGTATTTT. It codes for CASSPRLAGGSDTQYF.